The clone carrying this T cell receptor beta chain was observed many times. As yet, its antigen is unknown. This entry is derived from a study of CD8 T cells in ankylosing spondylitis. Each CDR3 protein is one row after TCRdb ran MiXCR on the 5' RACE reads. Of 200,000 to 250,000 distinct CDR3 sequences detected, approximately 24% appear once; the ten largest clones hold 5% to 8%. The V gene's germline CDR1 is SGHRS and CDR2 YFSETQ. The ends lost 2 bases at V and 1 base at J; junction bases unmatched: 4. CDR3 length: 15 amino acids. Whole-study findings and limits: Those disease-linked clones were CD8+; they were also relatively rare in peripheral blood. Seemingly characteristic of ankylosing spondylitis blood was a TCR beta motif consisting of 7 or 8 highly homologous variants.

The receptor's source is a male donor with ankylosing spondylitis or in good health (not recorded which). The gene calls are TRBV5-1 and TRBJ2-7, with 9 nucleotides matching TRBD1. Sample: blood, either unsorted or a sorted T cell fraction (not recorded which). CDR3 DNA sequence: TGCGCCAGCAGCTTTACAGGGGGCATATCCTACGAGCAGTACTTC. It translates to CASSFTGGISYEQYF.